This T cell receptor (beta chain) was documented in a study of Graves' ophthalmopathy and Graves' hyperthyroidism. The authors amplified TCR beta CDR3 regions, and they did so from RNA transcripts for repertoire sequencing. HTBI primers served in a first-round RT-PCR, which a second-round multiplex PCR followed. TCRdb re-derived calls from the multiplex PCR reads in MiXCR, one entry per CDR3 protein. The repertoire includes hundreds of thousands of distinct CDR3 sequences, approximately 22% of them detected once, and 7.1% sits in the top ten. Sequenced input: peripheral blood. The clonotype originates from a young woman with stable Graves' hyperthyroidism. Some clones in this sample may be carry-over from other donors' samples.

The CDR3 is CASRTFDITNSGANVLTF. The DNA of the CDR3 is TGTGCCAGCAGAACCTTTGACATCACAAACTCTGGGGCCAACGTCCTGACTTTC. The V call is TRBV28, the J call TRBJ2-6; D is uncertain. The length of the CDR3 is 18 residues. V was cut by 6 bases and J by 0 bases, with 18 bases left in between. CDR1 and CDR2 (germline): MDHEN, SYDVKM.